The T cell receptor beta chain under discussion was sequenced for a study of T-cell memory formation after mild COVID-19. Study-wide context: TCR clusters mostly belonged to single donors.

Study outcomes and limitations: Several responding clones turned up in pre-infection memory, indicating that cross-reactive memory may have taken part. From day 15 to 85, contracting clones were balanced between CD4 and CD8, whereas later expanders leaned toward CD4+.

The TCR alpha and TCR beta cDNA libraries, bearing sample barcodes and UMIs, were generated by 5'RACE using constant-segment primers. TCRdb analysed the 5' RACE reads with MiXCR anew, one entry per CDR3 protein. Of 250,000 to 350,000 distinct CDR3 sequences detected, roughly 17% appear once; the ten largest clones hold approximately 25%. V gave up 4 bases and J gave up 2 bases, with 12 bases separating them. The CDR3 runs to 15 residues. Germline loops: CDR1 SGHDN, CDR2 FVKESK. Details on this clonotype: As yet, its antigen is unknown.

The specimen was PBMCs or a T cell subset sorted from them (not recorded which). The receptor was isolated from a man younger than 35 who had mild COVID-19 (a few samples of this study predate the infection). Cell type and time point are not known. The chain combines TRBV14 with TRBJ1-3; possible D gene TRBD1, 6 bases. CDR3 nucleotides: TGTGCCAGCAGCCCGGCAGGGGTAGCTGGAAACACCATATATTTT. It codes for CASSPAGVAGNTIYF.